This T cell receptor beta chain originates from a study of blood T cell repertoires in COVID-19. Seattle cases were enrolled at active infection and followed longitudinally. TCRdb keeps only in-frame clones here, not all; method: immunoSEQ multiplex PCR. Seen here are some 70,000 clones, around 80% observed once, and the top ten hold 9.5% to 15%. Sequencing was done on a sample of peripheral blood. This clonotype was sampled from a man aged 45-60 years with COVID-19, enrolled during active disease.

This CDR3 reads CASSSRTGPSYEQYF. CDR3 DNA: TGCGCCAGCAGCTCAAGGACAGGCCCGTCCTACGAGCAGTACTTC. The V gene is TRBV5-1, the J gene TRBJ2-7; 7 bases agree with TRBD1. The CDR3 covers 15 residues. Germline V gene sequence: CDR1 SGHRS, CDR2 YFSETQ. V trimming: 3 bases; J trimming: 1 base; junction bases outside the gene matches: 7.